This T cell receptor (beta chain) is drawn from a study of T cells in Graves' hyperthyroidism and ophthalmopathy. Across 18 months, stable Graves' hyperthyroidism was marked by no progression to ophthalmopathy. Deletions cut 8 bases from V and 3 bases from J, with 16 bases between. From germline, CDR1 is SGHTA and CDR2 FQGNSA. This CDR3 spans 14 amino acids. Amplification of TCR beta CDR3 regions was performed using RNA transcripts as template. Researchers ran a first-round RT-PCR on the TCR CDR3 using the HTBI primer set. TCRdb re-derived calls from the multiplex PCR reads in MiXCR, one entry per CDR3 protein. The profile shows about 560,000 distinct CDR3 sequences, about a sixth of them singletons. This clonotype was detected ten times or more.

V gene TRBV7-2 combines with J gene TRBJ2-5; D may be TRBD1 (6 bases). The origin of this receptor is a woman under 30 with Graves' hyperthyroidism. The source material was blood. The CDR3 here is CASCPVGTKETQYF. The CDR3 region has the DNA TGTGCCAGCTGCCCCGTTGGGACAAAAGAGACCCAGTACTTC.